Listed here are 5 T cell receptor beta chains from one sample, sequenced in a study of molecular identifiers for immune sequencing clone quantification. TCRdb processed the PCR reads anew with MiXCR; each CDR3 protein has one entry. The profile covers 490,000 or so distinct CDR3 sequences, with about a fifth appearing a single time and about 0.78% taken by the ten largest. The sequenced sample was naive CD8+ T cells from blood, with Jurkat cell RNA spiked in. Subset here: FACS-sorted CD8+CD4-CCR7+CD45RA+ naive T cells. The source of these receptors is a human donor in good health. Some libraries in this study had Jurkat cell RNA spiked in.

In its sample, this clonotype was seen many times. V and J are TRBV27 and TRBJ1-1; no reliable D call. The CDR3 totals 13 residues. V was trimmed by 2 bases and J by 2 bases, leaving 6 bases between them. The germline gives CDR1 MNHEY, CDR2 SMNVEV (reference sequence). CDR3 in DNA: TGTGCCAGCAGTTTAGAGGTTAACACTGAAGCTTTCTTT. As protein: CASSLEVNTEAFF.

V and J are TRBV10-3 and TRBJ2-3; 7 nucleotides line up with TRBD2. Germline lookup yields CDR1 ENHRY and CDR2 SYGVKD. The ends lost 4 bases at V and 6 bases at J; junction bases unmatched: 7. The CDR3 consists of 14 residues. The CDR3 region is CAISGRELGDTQYF. The CDR3 DNA reads as TGTGCCATCAGTGGGCGGGAGCTTGGGGATACGCAGTATTTT.

The chain combines TRBV6-1 with TRBJ2-5, with 13 nucleotides matching TRBD2. Trimming cost V 6 bases and J 2 bases; bases outside gene matches: 6. Germline CDR1 reads MNHNS; CDR2 reads SASEGT. The CDR3 spans 16 residues. The CDR3 loop reads CASRDGLAGEQETQYF. CDR3 bases: TGTGCCAGCAGGGACGGACTAGCGGGGGAGCAAGAGACCCAGTACTTC.

This clonotype was observed many times. The chain joins TRBV6-5 to TRBJ1-1; unclear D gene. V dropped 5 bases and J dropped 2 bases, with 15 bases sitting between them. Looked up from germline, CDR1 is MNHEY and CDR2 is SVGAGI. This CDR3 contains 15 residues. The CDR3 region is CASSHRDNPNTEAFF. CDR3 DNA sequence: TGTGCCAGCAGTCACCGGGATAACCCAAACACTGAAGCTTTCTTT.

This clonotype was seen at least ten times. The rearrangement joins TRBV6-5 to TRBJ1-1, with 9 bases fitting TRBD1. This CDR3 contains 15 residues. The V gene end was trimmed by 6 bases and the J gene end by 3 bases; junction bases not matched to a gene: 8. Germline V gene lookup returns CDR1 MNHEY and CDR2 SVGAGI. CDR3 in DNA: TGTGCCAGCAGCCCCGGGACAGGGTTTGACACTGAAGCTTTCTTT. Translation gives CASSPGTGFDTEAFF.